The T cell receptor (beta chain) described here comes from a study of vaccination effects on CD4 cells after COVID-19. V lost 3 bases and J 12 bases, leaving 16 bases between the germline ends. The germline CDR1 and CDR2 sequences are SGHRS and YFSETQ. This CDR3 has 13 amino acids. After expansion with viral peptide pools in the ViraFEST assay, antigen-specific CD4+ T cells were sequenced. Having been cultured for around ten days, the cells underwent CD4+ T cell isolation. Vaccine recipients had no previous SARS-CoV-2 infection; their nucleocapsid antibodies were negative. Some clones are missing from TCRdb's copy, which holds only in-frame ones; the method was immunoSEQ multiplex PCR. This sample has tens of thousands of clones; approximately 72% occur once, and the top ten carry roughly 4%. A word on this clone: Antigen unknown.

This TCR was sampled from a human donor who received a COVID-19 vaccine. V gene TRBV5-1 combines with J gene TRBJ2-1; TRBD1 might be the D (5 bases). The sample consisted of CD4+ T cells from PBMCs cultured with HCoV-OC43 spike peptides, taken before COVID-19 vaccination. Stated subset: HCoV-OC43 spike overlapping peptide pool stimulation. CDR3 sequence: CASSSLTDGGQFF. The DNA of the CDR3 is TGCGCCAGCAGCTCACTGACAGACGGTGGGCAGTTCTTC.